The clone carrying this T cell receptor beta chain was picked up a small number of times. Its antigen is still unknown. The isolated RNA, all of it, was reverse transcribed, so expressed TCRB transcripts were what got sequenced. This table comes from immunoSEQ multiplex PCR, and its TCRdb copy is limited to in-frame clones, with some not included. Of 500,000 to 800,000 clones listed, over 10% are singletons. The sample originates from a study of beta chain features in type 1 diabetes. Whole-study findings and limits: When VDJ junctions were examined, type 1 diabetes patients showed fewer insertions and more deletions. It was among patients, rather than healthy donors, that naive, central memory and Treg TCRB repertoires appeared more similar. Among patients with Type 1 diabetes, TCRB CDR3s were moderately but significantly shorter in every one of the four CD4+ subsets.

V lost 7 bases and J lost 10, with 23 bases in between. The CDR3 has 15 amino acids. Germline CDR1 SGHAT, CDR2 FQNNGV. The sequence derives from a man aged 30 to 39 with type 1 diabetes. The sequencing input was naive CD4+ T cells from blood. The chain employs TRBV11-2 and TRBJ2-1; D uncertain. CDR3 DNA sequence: TGTGCCAGCACCTTTAACGGGCACCTTCTTTTGGAGCAGTTCTTC. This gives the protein CASTFNGHLLLEQFF.